Below are 8 T cell receptor beta chains sequenced from a single sample in a study of blood T cells in healthy people across ages. Through a sample-barcoded 5' primer and a J-beta primer mix, a second PCR was run for roughly 6 to 11 cycles. TCRdb reanalysed the 5' RACE reads using MiXCR and keeps one entry per CDR3 protein. Seen here are some 800,000 distinct CDR3 sequences, around 25% observed once, and the top ten hold approximately 4%. The sample was also reused in another study, on T cells of mothers and their children.

The source material was blood. The receptor set was obtained from a boy aged 5-17 years in good health.

This clonotype was picked up a small number of times. The J gene is TRBJ2-5, the V gene TRBV6-5, with D tentatively TRBD1 (7 bases). Trimming took 6 bases from V and 5 from J, leaving 19 bases between them. The CDR3 sequence is 15 residues long. Germline values: CDR1 MNHEY, CDR2 SVGAGI. The CDR3 nucleotides are TGTGCCAGCAGCCGAACAGGGGAGGTACGGGAGACCCAGTACTTC. This sequence encodes CASSRTGEVRETQYF.

This clonotype was observed a few times. V and J are TRBV7-8 and TRBJ1-1; D is possibly TRBD1 (5 bases). Germline V gene data show CDR1 as SGHVS and CDR2 as FQNEAQ. The CDR3 is made up of 15 amino acids. Trimming took off 2 bases at V and 4 bases at J, with 14 bases between the two ends. Here the CDR3 reads CASSLKFGRGTEAFF. The DNA of the CDR3 is TGTGCCAGCAGCTTAAAATTCGGGAGGGGCACTGAAGCTTTCTTT.

The chain has TRBV11-1 and TRBJ2-4; TRBD1 aligns across 7 bases. Losses at the gene ends were 5 bases for V and 5 bases for J; bases not matched to a gene: 9. Germline V CDR1 and CDR2: SGHAT, FQDESV (reference sequence). The CDR3 covers 15 residues. The CDR3 loop reads CASSARNRGQNIQYF. The CDR3 DNA reads as TGTGCCAGCAGCGCAAGAAACAGGGGCCAAAACATTCAGTACTTC.

This chain uses TRBV9 with TRBJ1-4; D gene uncertain. The germline V gene has CDR1 SGDLS and CDR2 YYNGEE. Trimming took 3 bases from V and 3 from J, leaving 6 bases between them. The length of the CDR3 is 13 residues. Here the CDR3 DNA reads TGTGCCAGCAGCGGTGCACCTAATGAAAAACTGTTTTTT. Translation: CASSGAPNEKLFF.

This clonotype was observed a handful of times. This chain uses TRBV5-5 with TRBJ2-1, with D perhaps TRBD1 or TRBD2 (5 bases each). This CDR3 is built from 16 residues. V lost 6 bases and J lost 7, with 23 bases in between. Germline V CDR1 and CDR2: SGHKS, YYEKEE (reference sequence). The CDR3 here is CASTLAVGEKFNEQFF. The CDR3 DNA sequence: TGTGCCAGCACCCTTGCGGTGGGGGAGAAGTTTAATGAGCAGTTCTTC.

With respect to this clonotype: Given the absence of the conserved phenylalanine or tryptophan at the CDR3 end, a read error is likely. The V gene is TRBV10-3, the J gene TRBJ2-5; TRBD2 matches at 8 bases. The CDR3 consists of 16 residues. Germline V gene lookup returns CDR1 ENHRY and CDR2 SYGVKD. V dropped 3 bases and J dropped 5; count of bases not matched to a gene: 11. This CDR3 reads CAISDLHGGAVETQYL. The CDR3 DNA reads TGTGCCATCAGTGACCTCCACGGGGGGGCTGTGGAGACCCAGTACCTC.

This sequence joins TRBV28 and TRBJ2-5; D is unresolved. This CDR3 is 14 amino acids long. Per germline, CDR1 MDHEN and CDR2 SYDVKM. V dropped 2 bases and J dropped 0 bases, with 7 bases sitting between them. CDR3 nucleotide sequence: TGTGCCAGCAGTTTAATCATCCACCAAGAGACCCAGTACTTC. It translates to CASSLIIHQETQYF.

The chain recombines TRBV7-2 with TRBJ2-7, with D hard to call. Germline V gene data show CDR1 as SGHTA and CDR2 as FQGNSA. Trimming took 6 bases from V and 6 from J, leaving 12 bases between them. The CDR3 runs 12 residues. The CDR3 bases are TGTGCCAGCAGAACGAACCTGGGCGAGCAGTACTTC. As protein: CASRTNLGEQYF.